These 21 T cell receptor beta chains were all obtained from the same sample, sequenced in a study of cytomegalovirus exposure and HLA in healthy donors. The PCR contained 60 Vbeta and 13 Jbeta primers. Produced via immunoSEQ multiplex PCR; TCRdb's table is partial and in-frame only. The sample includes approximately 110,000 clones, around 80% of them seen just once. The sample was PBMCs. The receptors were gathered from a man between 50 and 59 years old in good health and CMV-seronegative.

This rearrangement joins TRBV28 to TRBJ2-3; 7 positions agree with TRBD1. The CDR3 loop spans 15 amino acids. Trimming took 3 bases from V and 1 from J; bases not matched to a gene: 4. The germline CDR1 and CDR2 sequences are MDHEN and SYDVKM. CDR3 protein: CASSLTGWGTDTQYF. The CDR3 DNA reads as TGTGCCAGCAGTTTGACAGGGTGGGGCACAGATACGCAGTATTTT.

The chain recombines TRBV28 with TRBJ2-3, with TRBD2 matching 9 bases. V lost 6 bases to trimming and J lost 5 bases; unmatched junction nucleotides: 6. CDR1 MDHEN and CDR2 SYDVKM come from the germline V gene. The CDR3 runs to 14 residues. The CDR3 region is CASRRGGDGDTQYF. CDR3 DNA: TGTGCCAGCAGGCGGGGGGGGGACGGAGATACGCAGTATTTT.

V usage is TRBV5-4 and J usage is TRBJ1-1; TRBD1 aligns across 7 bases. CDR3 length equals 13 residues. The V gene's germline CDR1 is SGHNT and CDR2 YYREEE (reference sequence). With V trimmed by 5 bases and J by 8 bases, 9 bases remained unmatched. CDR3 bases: TGTGCCAGCAGGGGGGGACAGTCATTAGAAGCTTTCTTT. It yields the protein CASRGGQSLEAFF. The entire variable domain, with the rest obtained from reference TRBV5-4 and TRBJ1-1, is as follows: ETGVTQSPTHLIKTRGQQVTLRCSSQSGHNTVSWYQQALGQGPQFIFQYYREEENGRGNFPPRFSGLQFPNYSSELNVNALELDDSALYLCASRGGQSLEAFFGQGTRLTVV.

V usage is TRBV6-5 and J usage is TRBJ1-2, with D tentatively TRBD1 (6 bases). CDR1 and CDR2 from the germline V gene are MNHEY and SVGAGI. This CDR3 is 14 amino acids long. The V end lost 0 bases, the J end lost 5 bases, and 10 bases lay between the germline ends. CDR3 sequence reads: CASSYSGTRYGYTF. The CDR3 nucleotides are TGTGCCAGCAGTTACTCCGGGACACGTTATGGCTACACCTTC.

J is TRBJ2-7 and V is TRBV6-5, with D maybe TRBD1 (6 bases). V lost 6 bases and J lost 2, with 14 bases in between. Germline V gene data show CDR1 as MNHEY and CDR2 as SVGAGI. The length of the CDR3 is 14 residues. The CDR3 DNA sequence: TGTGCCAGCAGCCCCCACAGGGAGCCCTACGAGCAGTACTTC. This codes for CASSPHREPYEQYF.

The DNA for the CDR3 is TGCGCCAGCAGCCAGGGTTCAGGGTGCGAGCAGTACTTC. This translates into CASSQGSGCEQYF. The rearrangement links TRBV4-3 to TRBJ2-7; tentatively, D is TRBD1 (5 bases). The V gene's germline CDR1 is LGHNA and CDR2 YSLEER. Trimming pared 3 bases from V and 6 bases from J, leaving 12 bases between. The CDR3 is 13 amino acids.

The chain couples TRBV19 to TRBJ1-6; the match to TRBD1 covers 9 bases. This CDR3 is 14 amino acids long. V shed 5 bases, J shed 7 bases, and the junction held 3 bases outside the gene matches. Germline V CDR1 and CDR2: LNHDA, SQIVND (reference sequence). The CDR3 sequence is CASSDRGKNSPLHF. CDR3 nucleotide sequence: TGTGCCAGTAGTGACAGGGGGAAGAATTCACCCCTCCACTTT.

This CDR3 reads CASSVSQGRAETQYF. The DNA for the CDR3 is TGTGCCAGCAGCGTATCTCAGGGCCGGGCAGAGACCCAGTACTTC. The chain combines TRBV9 with TRBJ2-5; tentative D call: TRBD1 (5 bases). V lost 1 base and J 4 bases, leaving 14 bases between the germline ends. The germline CDR1 and CDR2 sequences are SGDLS and YYNGEE. The CDR3 loop spans 15 amino acids.

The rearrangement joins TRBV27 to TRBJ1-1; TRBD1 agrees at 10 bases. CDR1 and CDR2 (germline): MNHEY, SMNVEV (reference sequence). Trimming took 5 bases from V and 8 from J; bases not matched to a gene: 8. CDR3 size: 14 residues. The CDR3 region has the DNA TGTGCCAGCAGTAGCCGGGACAGGGGACGGGAAGCTTTCTTT. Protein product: CASSSRDRGREAFF.

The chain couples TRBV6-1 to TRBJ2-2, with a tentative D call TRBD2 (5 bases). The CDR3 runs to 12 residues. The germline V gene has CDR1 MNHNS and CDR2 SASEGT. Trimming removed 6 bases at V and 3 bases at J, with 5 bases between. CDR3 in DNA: TGTGCCAGCAGGAGGGACACCGGGGAGCTGTTTTTT. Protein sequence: CASRRDTGELFF.

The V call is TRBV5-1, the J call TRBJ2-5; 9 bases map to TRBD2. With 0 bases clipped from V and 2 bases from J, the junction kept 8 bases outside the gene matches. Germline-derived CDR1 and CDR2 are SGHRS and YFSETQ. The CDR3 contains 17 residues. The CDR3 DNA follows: TGCGCCAGCAGCTTGGCTGCGGGGGGGACGGAACAAGAGACCCAGTACTTC. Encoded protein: CASSLAAGGTEQETQYF.

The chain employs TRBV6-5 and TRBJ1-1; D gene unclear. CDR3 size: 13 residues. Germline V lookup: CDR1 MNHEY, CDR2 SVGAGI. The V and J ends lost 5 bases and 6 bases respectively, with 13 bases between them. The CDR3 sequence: CASSPLRDSEAFF. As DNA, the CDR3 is TGTGCCAGCAGTCCCCTAAGAGACTCTGAAGCTTTCTTT.

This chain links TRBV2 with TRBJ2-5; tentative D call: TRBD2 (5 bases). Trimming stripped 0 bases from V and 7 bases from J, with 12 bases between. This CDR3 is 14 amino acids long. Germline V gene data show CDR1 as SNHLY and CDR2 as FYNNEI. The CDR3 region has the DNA TGTGCCAGCAGTGAAGCGCTTCGGGAAGGGACCCAGTACTTC. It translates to CASSEALREGTQYF.

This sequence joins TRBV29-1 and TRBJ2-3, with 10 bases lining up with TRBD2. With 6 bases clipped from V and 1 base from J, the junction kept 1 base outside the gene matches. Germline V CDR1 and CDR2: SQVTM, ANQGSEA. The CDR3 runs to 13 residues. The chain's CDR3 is CSVGTSGTDTQYF. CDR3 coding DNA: TGCAGCGTCGGGACTAGCGGCACAGATACGCAGTATTTT.

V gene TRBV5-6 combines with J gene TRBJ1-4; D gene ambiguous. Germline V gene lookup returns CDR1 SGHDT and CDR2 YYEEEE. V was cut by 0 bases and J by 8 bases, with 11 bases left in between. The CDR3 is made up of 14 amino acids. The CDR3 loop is CASSLGGSWEKLFF. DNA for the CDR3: TGTGCCAGCAGCTTGGGTGGCAGTTGGGAAAAACTGTTTTTT. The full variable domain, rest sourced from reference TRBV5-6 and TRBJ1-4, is DAGVTQSPTHLIKTRGQQVTLRCSPKSGHDTVSWYQQALGQGPQFIFQYYEEEERQRGNFPDRFSGHQFPNYSSELNVNALLLGDSALYLCASSLGGSWEKLFFGSGTQLSVL.

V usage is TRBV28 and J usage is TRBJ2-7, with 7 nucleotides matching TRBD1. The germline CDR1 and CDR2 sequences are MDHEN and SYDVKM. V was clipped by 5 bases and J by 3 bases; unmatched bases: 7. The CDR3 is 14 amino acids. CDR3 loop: CASSPTGTFYEQYF. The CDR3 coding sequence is TGTGCCAGCAGTCCGACAGGGACCTTCTACGAGCAGTACTTC.

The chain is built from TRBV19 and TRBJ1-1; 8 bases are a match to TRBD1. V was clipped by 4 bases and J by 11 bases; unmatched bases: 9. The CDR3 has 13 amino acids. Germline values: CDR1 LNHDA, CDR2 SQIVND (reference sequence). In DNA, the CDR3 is TGTGCCAGTAGTACGGACAGGGAAGGTGAGGCTTTCTTT. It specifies CASSTDREGEAFF. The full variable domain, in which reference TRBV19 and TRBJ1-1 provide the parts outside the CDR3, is DGGITQSPKYLFRKEGQNVTLSCEQNLNHDAMYWYRQDPGQGLRLIYYSQIVNDFQKGDIAEGYSVSREKKESFPLTVTSAQKNPTAFYLCASSTDREGEAFFGQGTRLTVV.

CDR3 sequence reads: CASLGTSPSTDTQYF. The CDR3 DNA reads TGTGCCAGCTTGGGGACTAGTCCCAGCACAGATACGCAGTATTTT. The chain is built from TRBV6-6 and TRBJ2-3, with 8 positions matching TRBD2. In germline, CDR1 is MNHNY, CDR2 SVGAGI (reference sequence). The CDR3 totals 15 residues. V trimming: 8 bases; J trimming: 0 bases; junction bases outside the gene matches: 7.

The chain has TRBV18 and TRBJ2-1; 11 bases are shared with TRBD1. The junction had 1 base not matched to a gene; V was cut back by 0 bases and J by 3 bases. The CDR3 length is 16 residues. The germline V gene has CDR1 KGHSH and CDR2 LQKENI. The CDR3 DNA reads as TGTGCCAGCTCACCACCGGGGACAGGGGGCTACAATGAGCAGTTCTTC. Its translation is CASSPPGTGGYNEQFF.

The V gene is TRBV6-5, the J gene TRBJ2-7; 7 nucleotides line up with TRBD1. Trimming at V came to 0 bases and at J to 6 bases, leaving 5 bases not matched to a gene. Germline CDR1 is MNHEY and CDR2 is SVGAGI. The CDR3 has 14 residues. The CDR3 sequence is CASSYSRGPGEQYF. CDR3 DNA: TGTGCCAGCAGTTACTCGAGGGGGCCCGGCGAGCAGTACTTC.

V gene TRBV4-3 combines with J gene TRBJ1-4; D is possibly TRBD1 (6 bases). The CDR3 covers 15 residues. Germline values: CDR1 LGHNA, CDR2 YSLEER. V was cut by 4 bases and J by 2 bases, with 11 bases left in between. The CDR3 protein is CASSPRGQTNEKLFF. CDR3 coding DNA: TGCGCCAGCAGCCCTCGAGGACAGACTAATGAAAAACTGTTTTTT.